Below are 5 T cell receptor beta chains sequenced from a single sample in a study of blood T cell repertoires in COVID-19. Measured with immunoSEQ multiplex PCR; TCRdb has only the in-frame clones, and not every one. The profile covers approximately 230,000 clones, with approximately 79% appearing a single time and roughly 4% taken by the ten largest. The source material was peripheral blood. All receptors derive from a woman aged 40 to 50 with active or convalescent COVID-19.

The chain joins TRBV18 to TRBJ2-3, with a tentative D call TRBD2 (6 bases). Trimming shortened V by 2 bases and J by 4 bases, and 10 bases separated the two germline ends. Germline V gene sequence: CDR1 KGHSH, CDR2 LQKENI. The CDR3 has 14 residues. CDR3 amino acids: CASSPEASADTQYF. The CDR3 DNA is TGTGCCAGCTCACCAGAGGCTAGCGCAGATACGCAGTATTTT. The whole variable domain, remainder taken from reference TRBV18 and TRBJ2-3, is NAGVMQNPRHLVRRRGQEARLRCSPMKGHSHVYWYRQLPEEGLKFMVYLQKENIIDESGMPKERFSAEFPKEGPSILRIQQVVRGDSAAYFCASSPEASADTQYFGPGTRLTVL.

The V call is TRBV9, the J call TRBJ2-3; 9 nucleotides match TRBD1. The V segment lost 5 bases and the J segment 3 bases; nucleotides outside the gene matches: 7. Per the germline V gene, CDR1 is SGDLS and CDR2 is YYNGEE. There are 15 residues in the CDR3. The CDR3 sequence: CASSKEGQGTDTQYF. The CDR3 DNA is TGTGCCAGCAGTAAAGAGGGACAGGGTACAGATACGCAGTATTTT.

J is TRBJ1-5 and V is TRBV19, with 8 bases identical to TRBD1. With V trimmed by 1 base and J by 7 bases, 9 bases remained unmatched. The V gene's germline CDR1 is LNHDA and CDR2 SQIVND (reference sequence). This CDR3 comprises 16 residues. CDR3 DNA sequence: TGTGCCAGTAGTATAGTGGAGACAGGGGACGACCAGCCCCAGCATTTT. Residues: CASSIVETGDDQPQHF.

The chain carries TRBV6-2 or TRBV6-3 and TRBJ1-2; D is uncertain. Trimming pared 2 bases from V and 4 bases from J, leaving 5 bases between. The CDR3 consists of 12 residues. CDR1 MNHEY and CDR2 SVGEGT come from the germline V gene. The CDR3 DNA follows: TGTGCCAGCAGTTACGGCACCTATGGCTACACCTTC. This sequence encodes CASSYGTYGYTF.

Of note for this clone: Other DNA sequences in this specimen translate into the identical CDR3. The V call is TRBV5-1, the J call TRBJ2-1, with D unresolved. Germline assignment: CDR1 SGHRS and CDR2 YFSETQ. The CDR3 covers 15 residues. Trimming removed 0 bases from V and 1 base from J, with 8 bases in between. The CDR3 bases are TGCGCCAGCAGCTTGGGCGATTCTTCCTACAATGAGCAGTTCTTC. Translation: CASSLGDSSYNEQFF.